Presented here are 24 T cell receptor beta chains from one specimen sequenced in a study of blood T cell repertoires in COVID-19. This table comes from immunoSEQ multiplex PCR, and its TCRdb copy is limited to in-frame clones, with some not included. The sample consists of hundreds of thousands of clones, roughly four fifths of them appearing once. Sequencing was done on a sample of peripheral blood. These receptors originate from a woman of 80 years or more with acute or convalescent COVID-19.

The V gene is TRBV6-5, the J gene TRBJ1-2; 7 nucleotides agree with TRBD1. The CDR3 runs 14 residues. Looked up from germline, CDR1 is MNHEY and CDR2 is SVGAGI. V dropped 6 bases and J dropped 5; count of bases not matched to a gene: 9. CDR3 nucleotides: TGTGCCAGCAGCCGGGACAGACTACTATATGGCTACACCTTC. As protein: CASSRDRLLYGYTF.

The chain uses TRBV5-1 and TRBJ1-2; no clear D gene. The CDR3 consists of 14 residues. The ends were cut back, 4 bases at V and 8 bases at J, with 18 bases in the middle. CDR1 is SGHRS and CDR2 is YFSETQ in the germline V gene. CDR3 DNA sequence: TGCGCCAGCAGCCTCTCGACCCTCCCAGGCGGCTACACCTTC. Its translation: CASSLSTLPGGYTF.

This clone has a handful of counts. The V and J genes are TRBV6-6 and TRBJ1-1; TRBD1 is a possible D gene (6 bases). Trimming removed 1 base from V and 8 bases from J, with 14 bases in between. The CDR3 runs 14 residues. Looked up from germline, CDR1 is MNHNY and CDR2 is SVGAGI (reference sequence). The CDR3 sequence: CASSYFRTEEEAFF. The CDR3 coding sequence is TGTGCCAGCAGTTACTTCCGGACAGAAGAAGAAGCTTTCTTT.

The gene calls are TRBV5-1 and TRBJ1-1, with a possible D match to TRBD1 (5 bases). Germline V gene data show CDR1 as SGHRS and CDR2 as YFSETQ. CDR3 length equals 16 residues. V was clipped by 0 bases and J by 5 bases, with 17 bases between them. The CDR3: CASSLAPGGIGTEAFF. The CDR3 region has the DNA TGCGCCAGCAGCTTGGCCCCCGGGGGGATTGGGACTGAAGCTTTCTTT.

The rearrangement uses TRBV18 and TRBJ2-7, with TRBD1 identical over 7 bases. V lost 2 bases and J lost 5; bases outside the gene matches: 12. This CDR3 has 16 amino acids. Germline V lookup: CDR1 KGHSH, CDR2 LQKENI. CDR3 residues: CASSPMLGQLIDEQYF. CDR3 nucleotide sequence: TGTGCCAGCTCACCAATGCTGGGACAGCTTATCGACGAGCAGTACTTC.

The J gene is TRBJ1-5, the V gene TRBV30, with D perhaps TRBD1 (5 bases). CDR1 and CDR2 (germline): GTSNPN, SVGIG (reference sequence). V lost 5 bases, J lost 4 bases, and 9 bases lay in between. The length of the CDR3 is 12 residues. DNA for the CDR3: TGTGCCTGGGGGGAGGGGAATCAGCCCCAGCATTTT. Its translation is CAWGEGNQPQHF.

The chain is built from TRBV6-6 and TRBJ1-3; unclear D gene. Germline-derived CDR1 and CDR2 are MNHNY and SVGAGI (reference sequence). This CDR3 region has 13 residues. V dropped 8 bases and J dropped 0 bases, with 8 bases sitting between them. The CDR3 is CASLAISGNTIYF. CDR3 DNA sequence: TGTGCCAGCTTAGCGATCTCTGGAAACACCATATATTTT.

The V gene is TRBV5-6, the J gene TRBJ1-1; weak D call: TRBD1 (6 bases). The CDR3 runs 17 residues. Trimming took 1 base from V and 5 from J, leaving 21 bases between them. CDR1 is SGHDT, CDR2 YYEEEE, per germline. The CDR3 DNA reads TGTGCCAGCAGCTTGTGGGTCGGTCGGCAGGGGCGAACTGAAGCTTTCTTT. Residues: CASSLWVGRQGRTEAFF.

V gene TRBV5-4 combines with J gene TRBJ2-1; 8 positions match TRBD1. CDR3 size: 14 residues. J lost 7 bases, V lost 6 bases, and 9 bases had no gene match. The germline CDR1 and CDR2 sequences are SGHNT and YYREEE (reference sequence). In DNA form, the CDR3 reads TGTGCCAGCAACGGACAGGGTGGTCGTAATGAGCAGTTCTTC. Residues: CASNGQGGRNEQFF.

V is TRBV24-1 and J is TRBJ1-1; TRBD1 aligns across 8 bases. CDR1 KGHDR and CDR2 SFDVKD come from the germline V gene. V was clipped by 4 bases and J by 3 bases; unmatched bases: 3. This CDR3 is 14 amino acids long. The CDR3 protein is CATSDRGLDTEAFF. The DNA for the CDR3 is TGTGCCACCAGTGACAGGGGGCTGGACACTGAAGCTTTCTTT.

The gene calls are TRBV29-1 and TRBJ2-7, with TRBD1 matching over 9 bases. V lost 7 bases and J lost 10; bases outside the gene matches: 20. The CDR3 totals 15 residues. Germline CDR1 and CDR2: SQVTM and ANQGSEA. For the CDR3, the DNA is TGCAGCGCCCAGCCTGGACAGGGGCATCTAACGGAACAGTACTTC. This codes for CSAQPGQGHLTEQYF.

In its sample, this clone was seen once. The rearrangement uses TRBV19 and TRBJ1-1; no clear D. V gave up 9 bases and J gave up 6 bases, with 17 bases separating them. Per germline, CDR1 LNHDA and CDR2 SQIVND (reference sequence). The CDR3 spans 13 residues. The CDR3 loop is CASLPSGRAEAFF. In DNA form, the CDR3 reads TGTGCCAGCCTCCCTTCTGGCCGGGCTGAAGCTTTCTTT. Supplemented by reference TRBV19 and TRBJ1-1, the full variable domain reads DGGITQSPKYLFRKEGQNVTLSCEQNLNHDAMYWYRQDPGQGLRLIYYSQIVNDFQKGDIAEGYSVSREKKESFPLTVTSAQKNPTAFYLCASLPSGRAEAFFGQGTRLTVV.

Only one count was recorded for this clone. The V gene is TRBV5-1, the J gene TRBJ2-1; D is uncertain. Trimming took 0 bases from V and 4 from J, leaving 8 bases between them. The germline gives CDR1 SGHRS, CDR2 YFSETQ. The CDR3 totals 14 residues. The CDR3 spells CASSLVSVYNEQFF. CDR3 DNA: TGCGCCAGCAGCTTGGTTTCTGTTTACAATGAGCAGTTCTTC.

The chain carries TRBV24-1 and TRBJ1-1, with 7 nucleotides matching TRBD1. Germline V CDR1 and CDR2: KGHDR, SFDVKD. Germline trimming cut 5 bases from V and 4 bases from J; bases unmatched to any gene: 6. The CDR3 totals 14 residues. The chain's CDR3 is CATSGAGGFTEAFF. CDR3 bases: TGTGCCACCAGTGGGGCAGGGGGATTCACTGAAGCTTTCTTT.

As DNA, the CDR3 is TGTGCCAGCAGTAAACAGGGTGCACCCCTCCACTTT. Amino acid sequence: CASSKQGAPLHF. The chain uses TRBV6-5 and TRBJ1-6; D might be TRBD1 (6 bases). The length of the CDR3 is 12 residues. CDR1 is MNHEY and CDR2 is SVGAGI in the germline V gene. V dropped 5 bases and J dropped 11 bases, with 10 bases sitting between them.

The V gene is TRBV12-5, the J gene TRBJ1-5; 10 nucleotides align to TRBD1. The CDR3 spans 15 residues. Germline values: CDR1 LGHNT, CDR2 FRNRAP. The V segment lost 6 bases and the J segment 4 bases; nucleotides outside the gene matches: 6. The DNA for the CDR3 is TGTGCTAGTGGCCCCGGGACAGGGGTGAATCAGCCCCAGCATTTT. Amino acid sequence: CASGPGTGVNQPQHF.

A single count supports this clone. J is TRBJ2-5 and V is TRBV28; D unclear. With 3 bases removed from V and 10 bases from J, the gap between germline ends came to 15 bases. CDR3 length: 13 amino acids. From germline, CDR1 is MDHEN and CDR2 SYDVKM. This CDR3 reads CASSLGRVRNQYF. The CDR3 DNA is TGTGCCAGCAGTTTGGGCCGAGTTCGAAACCAGTACTTC.

The chain links TRBV11-2 to TRBJ2-7, with 9 nucleotides matching TRBD1. This CDR3 region has 14 residues. Germline lookup yields CDR1 SGHAT and CDR2 FQNNGV. J gave up 5 bases and V 6 bases, and 8 bases lay outside the gene matches. Here the CDR3 DNA reads TGTGCCAGCAGTTCCGGGACAGGGTCCCACGAGCAGTACTTC. Translating gives CASSSGTGSHEQYF.

V is TRBV4-1 and J is TRBJ1-5; no definite D call. Germline V gene lookup returns CDR1 MGHRA and CDR2 YSYEKL. V lost 1 base, J lost 3 bases, and 7 bases lay in between. The CDR3 loop spans 14 amino acids. CDR3 DNA: TGCGCCAGCAGCCAAGGGGCAGACAATCAGCCCCAGCATTTT. Protein product: CASSQGADNQPQHF.

This sequence joins TRBV3-1 (or the pseudogene TRBV3-2) and TRBJ1-1, with 7 bases lining up with TRBD1. In germline, CDR1 is LGHDT, CDR2 YNNKEL (reference sequence). The CDR3 runs to 17 residues. The ends lost 4 bases at V and 0 bases at J; junction bases unmatched: 11. In nucleotides, the CDR3 is TGTGCCAGCAGCCCCTGGGGACAGCGAACCATGAACACTGAAGCTTTCTTT. Protein product: CASSPWGQRTMNTEAFF.

This clone appeared once. V and J are TRBV12-3 or TRBV12-4 and TRBJ2-7; TRBD2 might be the D (5 bases). Trimming shortened V by 3 bases and J by 7 bases, and 13 bases separated the two germline ends. CDR3 size: 13 residues. The chain's CDR3 is CASSFPGSMEQYF. In DNA, the CDR3 is TGTGCCAGCAGTTTTCCGGGGAGCATGGAGCAGTACTTC.

CDR3 region: CSVEAGGGVLSYNEQFF. The CDR3 DNA reads as TGCAGCGTTGAAGCGGGGGGCGGGGTATTATCCTACAATGAGCAGTTCTTC. This sequence joins TRBV29-1 and TRBJ2-1; tentative D call: TRBD2 (7 bases). Germline V lookup: CDR1 SQVTM, CDR2 ANQGSEA. Trimming pared 1 base from V and 1 base from J, leaving 17 bases between. The CDR3 sequence is 17 residues long.

J is TRBJ1-6 and V is TRBV28, with D possibly TRBD1 on 6 matching bases. Between the trimmed V and J ends, which lost 8 bases and 0 bases, there was a span of 20 bases. Germline CDR1 MDHEN, CDR2 SYDVKM. The CDR3 runs 18 residues. The CDR3 DNA reads TGTGCCAGCTACCCCTACGGCGACAGGAGCTCCTATAATTCACCCCTCCACTTT. Translated, it gives CASYPYGDRSSYNSPLHF.

The gene calls are TRBV29-1 and TRBJ1-6, with 9 bases that match TRBD1. The CDR3 is 15 amino acids. CDR1 and CDR2 from the germline V gene are SQVTM and ANQGSEA. J was trimmed by 5 bases and V by 3 bases; bases with no gene match: 5. The CDR3 here is CSVDRQGVDNSPLHF. CDR3 bases: TGCAGCGTTGACCGACAGGGGGTCGATAATTCACCCCTCCACTTT.